One sample yielded the 22 T cell receptor beta chains listed below, sequenced in a study of blood T cell repertoires in COVID-19. Sequenced by immunoSEQ multiplex PCR; TCRdb stores in-frame clones only, minus some. The data contain about 220,000 clones, 82% of them singletons. The sample comprised peripheral blood. The receptor set was obtained from a woman in her 70s with COVID-19, enrolled during active disease.

This clone was picked up one time. CDR3 amino acids: CASSLGYSYEQYF. The CDR3 DNA sequence: TGTGCCAGCAGTTTGGGCTACTCCTACGAGCAGTACTTC. The J gene is TRBJ2-7, the V gene TRBV28; no reliable D call. The CDR3 extends over 13 amino acids. CDR1 is MDHEN, CDR2 SYDVKM, per germline. V gave up 3 bases and J gave up 0 bases, with 6 bases separating them. Full variable domain (outside the CDR3, taken from reference TRBV28 and TRBJ2-7): DVKVTQSSRYLVKRTGEKVFLECVQDMDHENMFWYRQDPGLGLRLIYFSYDVKMKEKGDIPEGYSVSREKKERFSLILESASTNQTSMYLCASSLGYSYEQYFGPGTRLTVT.

This clone showed up just a few times. The V gene is TRBV9, the J gene TRBJ1-5, with 12 bases identical to TRBD1. CDR1 and CDR2 (germline): SGDLS, YYNGEE. V lost 5 bases to trimming and J lost 3 bases; unmatched junction nucleotides: 6. The CDR3 is made up of 16 amino acids. CDR3: CASSAGTGGYNQPQHF. In DNA form, the CDR3 reads TGTGCCAGCAGTGCCGGGACAGGGGGCTACAATCAGCCCCAGCATTTT.

V and J are TRBV2 and TRBJ2-1; 13 bases agree with TRBD2. The germline V gene encodes CDR1 SNHLY and CDR2 FYNNEI. The ends lost 6 bases at V and 6 bases at J; junction bases unmatched: 5. This CDR3 is 15 amino acids long. As DNA, the CDR3 is TGTGCCAGCAGGCGTGGGACTAGCGGGACCAATGAGCAGTTCTTC. It is translated as CASRRGTSGTNEQFF.

The genes are TRBV7-8 and TRBJ2-7; 9 nucleotides agree with TRBD1. The CDR3 runs 14 residues. In germline, CDR1 is SGHVS, CDR2 FQNEAQ. With V trimmed by 5 bases and J by 2 bases, 4 bases remained unmatched. DNA for the CDR3: TGTGCCAGCAGCCCAGGACAGGGGCCCTACGAGCAGTACTTC. Amino acid sequence: CASSPGQGPYEQYF.

This chain uses TRBV3-1 (or the pseudogene TRBV3-2) with TRBJ1-2, with TRBD1 identical over 8 bases. The CDR3 extends over 14 amino acids. Per germline, CDR1 LGHDT and CDR2 YNNKEL (reference sequence). J gave up 4 bases and V 0 bases, and 1 base lay outside the gene matches. The CDR3 DNA sequence: TGTGCCAGCAGCCAAGATACAGGGGGCTATGGCTACACCTTC. Protein sequence: CASSQDTGGYGYTF.

This chain connects TRBV10-3 to TRBJ2-1; D may be TRBD1 (5 bases). The CDR3 runs to 14 residues. Germline CDR1 is ENHRY and CDR2 is SYGVKD. V lost 9 bases and J lost 0, with 12 bases in between. This CDR3 reads CAIAYRNSYNEQFF. CDR3 bases: TGTGCCATAGCATACAGGAACTCCTACAATGAGCAGTTCTTC.

V usage is TRBV27 and J usage is TRBJ2-1, with 8 bases that match TRBD1. The V and J ends lost 0 bases and 0 bases, in that order; junction bases with no gene match: 16. The length of the CDR3 is 21 residues. CDR1 is MNHEY and CDR2 is SMNVEV in the germline V gene (reference sequence). The CDR3 DNA reads as TGTGCCAGCAGTTTATCCCCCAGGGGGCCCCTTGGCCCTAGCTCCTACAATGAGCAGTTCTTC. This sequence encodes CASSLSPRGPLGPSSYNEQFF.

This chain joins TRBV5-1 and TRBJ2-1, with D possibly matching TRBD1 (6 bases). The germline CDR1 and CDR2 sequences are SGHRS and YFSETQ. The CDR3 is made up of 15 amino acids. V lost 0 bases to trimming and J lost 7 bases, with 14 bases between them. In DNA, the CDR3 is TGCGCCAGCAGCTTGGATCCAGGGGCGGCAAATGAGCAGTTCTTC. Translation: CASSLDPGAANEQFF.

CDR3 DNA: TGTGCCAGCAGTTCCCCGGGACTAGCGGGGGGGGGAGAGCAGTACTTC. Its protein product is CASSSPGLAGGGEQYF. The chain employs TRBV28 and TRBJ2-7; 16 bases map to TRBD2. Germline values: CDR1 MDHEN, CDR2 SYDVKM. V was pared by 4 bases and J by 7 bases, with 7 bases of the junction left unmatched. The CDR3 consists of 16 residues.

The chain carries TRBV20-1 and TRBJ1-1; D gene ambiguous. This CDR3 spans 11 amino acids. V lost 5 bases, J lost 1 base, and 5 bases lay in between. Germline V lookup: CDR1 DFQATT, CDR2 SNEGSKA (reference sequence). DNA of the CDR3: TGCAGTGCTCGTTGGAACACTGAAGCTTTCTTT. Translation gives CSARWNTEAFF.

The chain uses TRBV30 and TRBJ1-1; the match to TRBD1 covers 7 bases. V lost 5 bases to trimming and J lost 4 bases; unmatched junction nucleotides: 4. CDR3 length: 12 residues. Germline-derived CDR1 and CDR2 are GTSNPN and SVGIG (reference sequence). DNA of the CDR3: TGTGCCTGGGACAGGGAGAGCACTGAAGCTTTCTTT. Translated, it gives CAWDRESTEAFF.

The V and J genes are TRBV28 and TRBJ2-3; perhaps TRBD2 as D (7 bases). Per germline, CDR1 MDHEN and CDR2 SYDVKM. Deletions cut 5 bases from V and 3 bases from J, with 15 bases between. The CDR3 covers 15 residues. The CDR3 here is CASSEGGSRTDTQYF. CDR3 coding DNA: TGTGCCAGCAGTGAGGGGGGGAGTCGAACAGATACGCAGTATTTT.

This sequence joins TRBV19 and TRBJ1-5; 9 bases agree with TRBD1. The CDR3 has 19 residues. Germline V gene sequence: CDR1 LNHDA, CDR2 SQIVND (reference sequence). Trimming at V came to 3 bases and at J to 3 bases, leaving 15 bases not matched to a gene. CDR3 amino acids: CASSISFFGTGRINQPQHF. Written as DNA, the CDR3 is TGTGCCAGTAGTATTAGTTTTTTCGGGACAGGGAGAATCAATCAGCCCCAGCATTTT.

The chain recombines TRBV29-1 with TRBJ1-1; D might be TRBD1 (5 bases). CDR3 length equals 15 residues. Trimming left V 4 bases short and J 0 bases short, with 15 bases between. Looked up from germline, CDR1 is SQVTM and CDR2 is ANQGSEA. This CDR3 reads CSVGPGRSMNTEAFF. The CDR3 nucleotides are TGCAGCGTTGGGCCAGGGCGGAGCATGAACACTGAAGCTTTCTTT.

This clone was seen once. V gene TRBV7-8 combines with J gene TRBJ1-2; D is perhaps TRBD1 (6 bases). V was pared by 2 bases and J by 0 bases, with 16 bases between. The CDR3 runs to 17 residues. CDR1 and CDR2 from the germline V gene are SGHVS and FQNEAQ. Here the CDR3 DNA reads TGTGCCAGCAGCTTAAGAGAGTTAGGGGGAGCTAACTATGGCTACACCTTC. Translated: CASSLRELGGANYGYTF. The full variable domain, its missing parts supplied by reference TRBV7-8 and TRBJ1-2, is GAGVSQSPRYKVAKRGQDVALRCDPISGHVSLFWYQQALGQGPEFLTYFQNEAQLDKSGLPSDRFFAERPEGSVSTLKIQRTQQEDSAVYLCASSLRELGGANYGYTFGSGTRLTVV.

The gene calls are TRBV5-1 and TRBJ2-1, with a tentative D call TRBD2 (6 bases). This CDR3 comprises 16 residues. V was shortened by 4 bases and J by 4 bases, with 18 bases between the two germline ends. Germline V CDR1 and CDR2: SGHRS, YFSETQ. The CDR3 DNA is TGCGCCAGCAGCCGGCAGGTTGGCGGGGTTTACAATGAGCAGTTCTTC. Amino acids: CASSRQVGGVYNEQFF.

The table lists this clone with a count of one. CDR3 amino acids: CATSDRDRYTDTQYF. DNA for the CDR3: TGTGCCACCAGTGACCGGGACAGGTACACAGATACGCAGTATTTT. The chain is built from TRBV24-1 and TRBJ2-3; 8 bases are shared with TRBD1. Per the germline V gene, CDR1 is KGHDR and CDR2 is SFDVKD. V trimming: 4 bases; J trimming: 2 bases; junction bases outside the gene matches: 4. There are 15 residues in the CDR3.

The CDR3 region has the DNA TGTGCCAGCAGCGCAACACTAGCGGGAGGGCCGAGGAATGAGCAGTTCTTC. Protein: CASSATLAGGPRNEQFF. The genes are TRBV9 and TRBJ2-1; 13 positions match TRBD2. Trimming at V came to 3 bases and at J to 7 bases, leaving 10 bases not matched to a gene. This CDR3 has 17 amino acids. Germline V gives CDR1 SGDLS, CDR2 YYNGEE.

The chain recombines TRBV2 with TRBJ2-6; the D gene is possibly TRBD2 (5 bases). CDR3 length: 15 amino acids. The V and J ends lost 4 bases and 0 bases respectively, with 7 bases between them. Germline assignment: CDR1 SNHLY and CDR2 FYNNEI. CDR3 DNA: TGTGCCAGCAGTGGGACTTTCTCTGGGGCCAACGTCCTGACTTTC. Protein sequence: CASSGTFSGANVLTF.

This clone was seen only once. The chain has TRBV10-3 and TRBJ2-1, with D possibly being TRBD2 (5 bases). Germline-derived CDR1 and CDR2 are ENHRY and SYGVKD. Trimming stripped 2 bases from V and 2 bases from J, with 10 bases between. This CDR3 region has 15 residues. The CDR3 loop is CAISERESPYNEQFF. DNA for the CDR3: TGTGCCATCAGTGAGCGGGAAAGCCCCTACAATGAGCAGTTCTTC.

This clone was detected only a few times. The genes are TRBV4-2 and TRBJ2-3, with 8 bases fitting TRBD2. CDR1 and CDR2 from the germline V gene are LGHNA and YNFKEQ. This CDR3 has 17 amino acids. After removal of 2 bases from V and 1 base from J, the junction contained 8 bases not matched to a gene. Written as DNA, the CDR3 is TGTGCCAGCAGCCAACCCGCACCGGGGGGGGGCACAGATACGCAGTATTTT. This translates into CASSQPAPGGGTDTQYF.

This rearrangement joins TRBV19 to TRBJ2-2, with no clear D. The germline CDR1 and CDR2 sequences are LNHDA and SQIVND (reference sequence). Trimming stripped 6 bases from V and 6 bases from J, with 8 bases between. There are 12 residues in the CDR3. For the CDR3, the DNA is TGTGCCAGTAGGCGTCTTTCCGGGGAGCTGTTTTTT. Translation: CASRRLSGELFF.